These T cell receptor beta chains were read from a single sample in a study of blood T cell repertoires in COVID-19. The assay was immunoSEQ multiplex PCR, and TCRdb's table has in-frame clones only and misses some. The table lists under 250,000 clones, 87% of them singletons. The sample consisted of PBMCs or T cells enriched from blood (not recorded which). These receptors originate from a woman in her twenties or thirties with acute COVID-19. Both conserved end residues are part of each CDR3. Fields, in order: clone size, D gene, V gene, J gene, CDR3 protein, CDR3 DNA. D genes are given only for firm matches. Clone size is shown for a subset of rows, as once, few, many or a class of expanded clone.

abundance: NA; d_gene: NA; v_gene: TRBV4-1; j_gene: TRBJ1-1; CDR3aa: CASSQESNRRNTEAFF; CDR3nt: TGCGCCAGCAGCCAAGAATCGAACCGGAGAAACACTGAAGCTTTCTTT
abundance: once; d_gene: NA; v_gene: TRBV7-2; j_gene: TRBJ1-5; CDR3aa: CASSSGPGAHQPQHF; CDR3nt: TGTGCCAGCAGCTCAGGCCCAGGGGCGCATCAGCCCCAGCATTTT
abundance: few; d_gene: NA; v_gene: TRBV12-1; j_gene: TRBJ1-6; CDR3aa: CASSSRQEYNSPLHF; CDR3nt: TGTGCCAGCAGCTCCCGACAGGAGTATAATTCACCCCTCCACTTT
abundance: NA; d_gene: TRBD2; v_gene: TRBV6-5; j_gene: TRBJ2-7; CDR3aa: CASGLAGGRTQYF; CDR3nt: TGTGCCAGCGGACTAGCGGGGGGGCGCACGCAGTACTTC
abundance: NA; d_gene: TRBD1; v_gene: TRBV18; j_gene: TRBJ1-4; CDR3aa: CASSPGDREYEKLFF; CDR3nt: TGTGCCAGCTCACCGGGGGACAGGGAGTATGAAAAACTGTTTTTT
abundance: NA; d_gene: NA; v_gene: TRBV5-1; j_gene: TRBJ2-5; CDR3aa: CASRGGETQYF; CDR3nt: TGCGCCAGCAGGGGGGGAGAGACCCAGTACTTC
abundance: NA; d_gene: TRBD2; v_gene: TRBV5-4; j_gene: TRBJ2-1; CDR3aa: CASSLVLAGDEQFF; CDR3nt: TGTGCCAGCAGCTTGGTATTAGCGGGGGATGAGCAGTTCTTC
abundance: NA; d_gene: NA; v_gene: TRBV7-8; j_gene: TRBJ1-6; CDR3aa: CASSLAASISPLHF; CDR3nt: TGTGCCAGCAGCTTAGCTGCGTCGATTTCACCCCTCCACTTT
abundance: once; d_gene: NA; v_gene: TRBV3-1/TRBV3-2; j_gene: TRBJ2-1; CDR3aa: CASSQVVQSSYNEQFF; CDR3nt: TGTGCCAGCAGCCAAGTGGTACAGAGCTCCTACAATGAGCAGTTCTTC
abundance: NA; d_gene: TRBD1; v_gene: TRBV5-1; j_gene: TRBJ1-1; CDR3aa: CASSLTGGNTEAFF; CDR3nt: TGCGCCAGCAGCCTTACAGGGGGGAACACTGAAGCTTTCTTT
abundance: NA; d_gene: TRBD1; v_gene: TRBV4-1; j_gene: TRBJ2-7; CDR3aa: CASSPYRGIDEQYF; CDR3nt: TGCGCCAGCAGCCCGTACAGGGGGATCGACGAGCAGTACTTC
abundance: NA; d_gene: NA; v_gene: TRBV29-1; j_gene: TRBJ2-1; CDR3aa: CSVSYNEQFF; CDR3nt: TGCAGCGTCAGTTACAATGAGCAGTTCTTC
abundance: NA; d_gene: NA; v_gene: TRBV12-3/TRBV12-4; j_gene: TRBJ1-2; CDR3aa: CASSLEENYGYTF; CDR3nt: TGTGCCAGCAGTTTAGAGGAGAACTATGGCTACACCTTC
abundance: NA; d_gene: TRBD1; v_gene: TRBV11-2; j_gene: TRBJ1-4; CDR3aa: CASSTGQANEKLFF; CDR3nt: TGTGCCAGCAGCACGGGACAGGCAAATGAAAAACTGTTTTTT
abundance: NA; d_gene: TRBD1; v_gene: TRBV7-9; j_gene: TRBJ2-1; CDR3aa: CASSTTRGQGVDEQFF; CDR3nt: TGTGCCAGCAGCACCACTAGGGGACAGGGTGTAGATGAGCAGTTCTTC
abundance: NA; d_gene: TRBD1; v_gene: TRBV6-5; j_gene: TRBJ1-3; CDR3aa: CASSSTGTAGNTIYF; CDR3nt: TGTGCCAGCAGCTCAACCGGGACAGCCGGGAACACCATATATTTT
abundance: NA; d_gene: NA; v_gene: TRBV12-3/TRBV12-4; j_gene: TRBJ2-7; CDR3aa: CASSFPLAPVVF; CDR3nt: TGTGCCAGCAGTTTCCCCCTAGCCCCGGTGGTCTTC
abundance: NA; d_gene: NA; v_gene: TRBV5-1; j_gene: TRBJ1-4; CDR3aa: CASSLLAPAHRSGTNEKLFF; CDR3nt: TGCGCCAGCAGCTTGTTGGCTCCTGCCCATCGCAGCGGAACTAATGAAAAACTGTTTTTT
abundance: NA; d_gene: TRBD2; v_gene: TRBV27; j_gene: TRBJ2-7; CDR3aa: CASSLGGGVVYEQYF; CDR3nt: TGTGCCAGCAGTTTAGGGGGAGGGGTAGTCTACGAGCAGTACTTC
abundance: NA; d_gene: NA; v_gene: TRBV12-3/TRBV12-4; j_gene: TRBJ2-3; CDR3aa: CASSPGGTDTQYF; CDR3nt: TGTGCCAGCAGCCCCGGGGGCACAGATACGCAGTATTTT
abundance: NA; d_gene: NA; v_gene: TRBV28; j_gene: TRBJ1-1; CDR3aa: CASSWGGTEAFF; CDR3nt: TGTGCCAGCAGTTGGGGGGGGACTGAAGCTTTCTTT
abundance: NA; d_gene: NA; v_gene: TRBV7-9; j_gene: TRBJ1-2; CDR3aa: CASSSLSDGPSGYGYTF; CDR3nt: TGTGCCAGCAGCTCCCTATCCGACGGTCCCAGCGGCTATGGCTACACCTTC
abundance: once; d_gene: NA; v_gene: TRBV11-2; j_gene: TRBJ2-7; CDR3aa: CASTSRQTYEQYF; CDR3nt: TGTGCCAGCACCTCAAGACAGACCTACGAGCAGTACTTC
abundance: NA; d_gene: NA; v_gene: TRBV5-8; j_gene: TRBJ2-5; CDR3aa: CASSLGPGTNFEETQYF; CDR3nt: TGTGCCAGCAGCTTGGGCCCGGGAACAAATTTCGAAGAGACCCAGTACTTC
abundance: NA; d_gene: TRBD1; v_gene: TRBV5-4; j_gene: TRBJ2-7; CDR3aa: CASSFGDRAYEQYF; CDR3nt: TGTGCCAGCAGCTTTGGGGACAGGGCCTACGAGCAGTACTTC
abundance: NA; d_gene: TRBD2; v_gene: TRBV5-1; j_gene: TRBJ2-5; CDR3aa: CASSAGLAQGETQYF; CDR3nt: TGCGCCAGCAGCGCGGGACTAGCCCAGGGAGAGACCCAGTACTTC
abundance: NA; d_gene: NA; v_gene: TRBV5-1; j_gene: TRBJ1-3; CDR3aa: CASSLGRGSGNTIYF; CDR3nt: TGCGCCAGTAGCTTGGGTCGGGGATCTGGAAACACCATATATTTT
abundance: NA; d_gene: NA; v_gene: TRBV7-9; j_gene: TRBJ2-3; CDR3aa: CASSLILGGVTDTQYF; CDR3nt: TGTGCCAGCAGCTTAATTCTAGGGGGGGTCACAGATACGCAGTATTTT
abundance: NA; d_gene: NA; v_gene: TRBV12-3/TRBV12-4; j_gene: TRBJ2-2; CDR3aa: CASSLDITGELFF; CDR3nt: TGTGCCAGCAGTTTGGACATTACCGGGGAGCTGTTTTTT
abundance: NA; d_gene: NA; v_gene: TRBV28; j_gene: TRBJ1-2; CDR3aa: CASSVGLGGYGYTF; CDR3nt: TGTGCCAGCAGCGTGGGACTAGGAGGCTATGGCTACACCTTC
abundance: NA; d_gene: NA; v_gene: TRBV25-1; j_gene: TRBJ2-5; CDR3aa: CASSAYRNQETQYF; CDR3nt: TGTGCCAGCAGTGCCTACCGTAACCAAGAGACCCAGTACTTC
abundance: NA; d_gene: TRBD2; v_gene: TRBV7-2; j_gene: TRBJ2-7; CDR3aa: CASSPRMGGGMYEQYF; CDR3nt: TGTGCCAGCAGCCCCCGGATGGGCGGGGGGATGTACGAGCAGTACTTC
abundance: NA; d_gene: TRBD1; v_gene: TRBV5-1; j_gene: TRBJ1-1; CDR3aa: CASSSTGTGDTEAFF; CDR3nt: TGCGCCAGCAGCTCTACTGGGACAGGGGACACTGAAGCTTTCTTT
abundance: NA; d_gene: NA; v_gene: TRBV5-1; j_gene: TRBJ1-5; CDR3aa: CASSLEGRGEQPQHF; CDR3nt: TGCGCCAGCAGCTTGGAAGGGCGGGGGGAGCAGCCCCAGCATTTT
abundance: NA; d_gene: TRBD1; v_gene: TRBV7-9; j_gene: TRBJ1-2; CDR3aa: CASSSRRDRGLHGYTF; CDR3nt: TGTGCCAGCAGCTCACGAAGGGACAGGGGGCTCCATGGCTACACCTTC
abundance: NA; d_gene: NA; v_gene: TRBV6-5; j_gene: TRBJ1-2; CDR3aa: CATRTGANYGYTF; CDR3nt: TGTGCCACGAGAACAGGAGCTAACTATGGCTACACCTTC
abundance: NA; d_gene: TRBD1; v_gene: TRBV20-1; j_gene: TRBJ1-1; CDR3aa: CSATDRVGTEAFF; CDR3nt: TGCAGTGCTACTGACAGGGTTGGCACTGAAGCTTTCTTT
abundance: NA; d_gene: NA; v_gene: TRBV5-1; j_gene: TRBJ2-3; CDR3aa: CASSPPDTDTQYF; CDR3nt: TGCGCCAGCAGCCCTCCAGATACAGATACGCAGTATTTT
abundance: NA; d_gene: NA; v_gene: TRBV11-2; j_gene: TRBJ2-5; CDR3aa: CASSLSVRGLETQYF; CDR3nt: TGTGCCAGCAGCTTAAGTGTTAGGGGACTGGAGACCCAGTACTTC
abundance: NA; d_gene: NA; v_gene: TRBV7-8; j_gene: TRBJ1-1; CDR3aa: CASSLQYTGTEAFF; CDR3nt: TGTGCCAGCAGCTTACAATACACGGGCACTGAAGCTTTCTTT
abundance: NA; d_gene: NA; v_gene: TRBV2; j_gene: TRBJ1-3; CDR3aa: CASSVDLVSGNTIYF; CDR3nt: TGTGCCAGCAGTGTCGACTTGGTGTCTGGAAACACCATATATTTT
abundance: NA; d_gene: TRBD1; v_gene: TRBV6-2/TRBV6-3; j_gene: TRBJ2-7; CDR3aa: CASSRRTGSLDPIVYEQYF; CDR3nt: TGTGCCAGCAGTAGAAGGACAGGGAGTCTTGACCCAATTGTCTACGAGCAGTACTTC
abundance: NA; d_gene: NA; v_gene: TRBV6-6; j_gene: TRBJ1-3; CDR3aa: CATLQTIGNTIYF; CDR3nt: TGTGCCACTCTCCAGACAATCGGAAACACCATATATTTT
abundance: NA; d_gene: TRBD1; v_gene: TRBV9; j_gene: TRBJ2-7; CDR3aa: CASSVGTANSYEQYF; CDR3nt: TGTGCCAGCAGCGTGGGGACAGCAAACTCCTACGAGCAGTACTTC
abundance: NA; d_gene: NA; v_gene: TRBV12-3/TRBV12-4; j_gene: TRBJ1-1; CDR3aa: CASSLLHRGEAFF; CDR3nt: TGTGCCAGCAGTTTATTGCATAGGGGTGAAGCTTTCTTT
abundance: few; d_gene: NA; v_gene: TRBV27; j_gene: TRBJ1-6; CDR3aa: CASSLGVNSPLHF; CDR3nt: TGTGCCAGCAGTTTAGGAGTTAATTCACCCCTCCACTTT
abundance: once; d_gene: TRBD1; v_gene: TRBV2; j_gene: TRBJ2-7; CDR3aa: CASSRDRDSYEQYF; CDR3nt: TGTGCCAGCAGTAGAGACAGGGACTCCTACGAGCAGTACTTC
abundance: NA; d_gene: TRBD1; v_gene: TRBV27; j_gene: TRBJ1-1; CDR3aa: CASSLGQGNTEAFF; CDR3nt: TGTGCCAGCAGTTTGGGACAGGGGAACACTGAAGCTTTCTTT